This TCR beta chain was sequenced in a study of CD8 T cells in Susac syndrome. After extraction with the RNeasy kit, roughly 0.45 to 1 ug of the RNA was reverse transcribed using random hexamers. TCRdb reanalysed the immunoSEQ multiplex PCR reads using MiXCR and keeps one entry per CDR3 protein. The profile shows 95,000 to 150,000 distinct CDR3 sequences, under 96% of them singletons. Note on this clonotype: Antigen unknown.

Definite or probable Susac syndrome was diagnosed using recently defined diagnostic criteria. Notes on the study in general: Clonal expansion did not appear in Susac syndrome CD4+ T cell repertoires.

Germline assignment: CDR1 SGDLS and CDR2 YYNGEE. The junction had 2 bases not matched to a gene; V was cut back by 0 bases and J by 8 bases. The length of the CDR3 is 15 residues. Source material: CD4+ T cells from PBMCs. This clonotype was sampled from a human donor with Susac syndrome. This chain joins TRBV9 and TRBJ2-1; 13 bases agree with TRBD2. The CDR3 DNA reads TGTGCCAGCAGCGTAGGGACTAGCGGGAGTGATGAGCAGTTCTTC. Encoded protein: CASSVGTSGSDEQFF.